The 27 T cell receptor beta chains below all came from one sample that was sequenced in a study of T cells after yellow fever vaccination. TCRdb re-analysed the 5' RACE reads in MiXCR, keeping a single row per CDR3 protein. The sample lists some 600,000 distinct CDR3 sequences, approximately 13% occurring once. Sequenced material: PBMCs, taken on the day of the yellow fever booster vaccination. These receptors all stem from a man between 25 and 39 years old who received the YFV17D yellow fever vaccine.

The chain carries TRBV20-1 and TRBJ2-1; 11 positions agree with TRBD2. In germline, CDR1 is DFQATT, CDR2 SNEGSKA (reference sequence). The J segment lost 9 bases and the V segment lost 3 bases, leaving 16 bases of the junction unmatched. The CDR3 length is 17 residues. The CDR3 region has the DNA TGCAGTGCTAGGGGGACTAGCGGAGCCCGGGGAAGGGGTGAGCAGTTCTTC. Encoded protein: CSARGTSGARGRGEQFF.

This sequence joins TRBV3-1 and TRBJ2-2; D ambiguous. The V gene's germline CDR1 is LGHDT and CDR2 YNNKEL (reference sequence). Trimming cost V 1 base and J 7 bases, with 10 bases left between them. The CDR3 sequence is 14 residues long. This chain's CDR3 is CASSQAELGGELFF. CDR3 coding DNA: TGTGCCAGCAGCCAAGCGGAGCTCGGCGGGGAGCTGTTTTTT.

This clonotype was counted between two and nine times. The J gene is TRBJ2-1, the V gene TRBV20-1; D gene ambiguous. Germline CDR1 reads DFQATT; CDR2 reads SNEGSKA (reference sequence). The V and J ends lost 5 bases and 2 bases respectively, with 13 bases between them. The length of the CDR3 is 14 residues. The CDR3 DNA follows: TGCAGTGCTGAAGACCAATACCCCTACAATGAGCAGTTCTTC. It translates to CSAEDQYPYNEQFF.

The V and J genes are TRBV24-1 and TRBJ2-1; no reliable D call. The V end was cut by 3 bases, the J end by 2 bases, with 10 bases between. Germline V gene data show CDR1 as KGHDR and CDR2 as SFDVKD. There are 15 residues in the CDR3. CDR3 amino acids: CATSDPRETYNEQFF. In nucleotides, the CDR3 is TGTGCCACCAGTGATCCGCGCGAGACCTACAATGAGCAGTTCTTC.

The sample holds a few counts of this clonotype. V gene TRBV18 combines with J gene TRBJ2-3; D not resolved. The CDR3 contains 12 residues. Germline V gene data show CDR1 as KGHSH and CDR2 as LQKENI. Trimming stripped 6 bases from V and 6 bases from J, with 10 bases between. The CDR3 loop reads CASSQGMDTQYF. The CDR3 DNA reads TGTGCCAGCTCCCAAGGGATGGATACGCAGTATTTT.

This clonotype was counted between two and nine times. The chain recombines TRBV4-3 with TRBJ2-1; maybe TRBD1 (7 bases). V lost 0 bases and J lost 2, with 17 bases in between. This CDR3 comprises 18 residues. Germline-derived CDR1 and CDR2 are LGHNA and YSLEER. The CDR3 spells CASSQDHLQGGTYNEQFF. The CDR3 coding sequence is TGCGCCAGCAGCCAAGATCACTTGCAGGGGGGTACCTACAATGAGCAGTTCTTC.

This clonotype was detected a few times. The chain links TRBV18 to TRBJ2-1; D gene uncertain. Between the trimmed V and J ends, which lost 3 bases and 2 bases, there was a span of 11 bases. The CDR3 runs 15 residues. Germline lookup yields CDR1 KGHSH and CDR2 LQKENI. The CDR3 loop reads CASSPLGITYNEQFF. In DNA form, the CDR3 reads TGTGCCAGCTCACCGCTAGGGATCACCTACAATGAGCAGTTCTTC.

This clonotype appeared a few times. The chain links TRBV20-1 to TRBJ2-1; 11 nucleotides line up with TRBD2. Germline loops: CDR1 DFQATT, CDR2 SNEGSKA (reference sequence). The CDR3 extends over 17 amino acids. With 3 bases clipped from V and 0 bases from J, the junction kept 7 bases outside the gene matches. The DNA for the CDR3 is TGCAGTGCTAGGACGGGACTAGCGGAATTCTCCTACAATGAGCAGTTCTTC. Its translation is CSARTGLAEFSYNEQFF.

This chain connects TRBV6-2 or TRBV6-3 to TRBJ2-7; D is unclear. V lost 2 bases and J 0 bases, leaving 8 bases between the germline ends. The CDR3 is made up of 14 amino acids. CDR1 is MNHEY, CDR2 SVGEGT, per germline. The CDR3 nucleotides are TGTGCCAGCAGTTACGTTGGGGTCTCCTACGAGCAGTACTTC. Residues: CASSYVGVSYEQYF.

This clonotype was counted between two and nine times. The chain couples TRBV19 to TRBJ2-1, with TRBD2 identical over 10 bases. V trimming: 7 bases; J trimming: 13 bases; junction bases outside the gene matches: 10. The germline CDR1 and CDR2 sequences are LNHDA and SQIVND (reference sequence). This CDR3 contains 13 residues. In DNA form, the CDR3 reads TGTGCCAGTAAGTCTAGCGGGAGTTTGGGACAGTTCTTC. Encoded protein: CASKSSGSLGQFF.

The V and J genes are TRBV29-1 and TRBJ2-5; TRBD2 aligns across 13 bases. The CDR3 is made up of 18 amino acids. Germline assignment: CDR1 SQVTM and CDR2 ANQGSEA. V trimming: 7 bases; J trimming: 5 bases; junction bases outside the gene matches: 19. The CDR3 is CSDPGTSGAHSKYETQYF. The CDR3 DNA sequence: TGCAGCGACCCCGGGACTAGCGGGGCACACTCAAAGTATGAGACCCAGTACTTC.

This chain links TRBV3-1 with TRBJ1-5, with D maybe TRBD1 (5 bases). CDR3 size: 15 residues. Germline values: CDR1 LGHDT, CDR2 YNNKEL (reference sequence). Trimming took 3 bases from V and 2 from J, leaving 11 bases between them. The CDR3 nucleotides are TGTGCCAGCAGCCACTCAGGGAATCGCAATCAGCCCCAGCATTTT. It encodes CASSHSGNRNQPQHF.

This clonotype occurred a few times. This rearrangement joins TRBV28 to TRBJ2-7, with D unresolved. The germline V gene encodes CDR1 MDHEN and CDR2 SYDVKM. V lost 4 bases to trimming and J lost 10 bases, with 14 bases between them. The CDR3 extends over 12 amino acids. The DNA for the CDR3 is TGTGCCAGCAGTTCTCCTCTGAGAGAACAGTACTTC. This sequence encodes CASSSPLREQYF.

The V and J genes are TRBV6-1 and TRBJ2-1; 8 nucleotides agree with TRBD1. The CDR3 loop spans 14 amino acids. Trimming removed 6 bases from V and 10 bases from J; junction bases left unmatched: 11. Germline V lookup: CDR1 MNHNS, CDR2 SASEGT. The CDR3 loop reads CASSRTGFVKEQFF. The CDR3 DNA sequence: TGTGCCAGCAGCCGGACAGGGTTTGTCAAAGAGCAGTTCTTC.

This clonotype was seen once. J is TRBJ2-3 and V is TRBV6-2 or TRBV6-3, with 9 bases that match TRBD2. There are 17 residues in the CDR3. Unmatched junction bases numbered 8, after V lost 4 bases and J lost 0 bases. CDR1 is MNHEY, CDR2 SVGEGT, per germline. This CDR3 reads CASSSTSGSTSTDTQYF. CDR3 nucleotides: TGTGCCAGCAGTTCGACTAGCGGTTCAACTAGCACAGATACGCAGTATTTT.

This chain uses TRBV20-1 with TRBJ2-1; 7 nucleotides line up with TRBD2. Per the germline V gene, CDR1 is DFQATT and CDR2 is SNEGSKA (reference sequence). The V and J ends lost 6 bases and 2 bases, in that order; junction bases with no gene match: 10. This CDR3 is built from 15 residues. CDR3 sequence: CSAIPGLPTYNEQFF. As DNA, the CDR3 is TGCAGTGCGATCCCGGGACTACCTACCTACAATGAGCAGTTCTTC.

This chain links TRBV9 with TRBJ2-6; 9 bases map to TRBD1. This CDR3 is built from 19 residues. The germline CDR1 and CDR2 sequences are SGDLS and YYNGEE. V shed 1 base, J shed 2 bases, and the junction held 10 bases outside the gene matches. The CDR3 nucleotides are TGTGCCAGCAGCGTAAACCCGGACAGGGGTTCACCTGGGGCCAACGTCCTGACTTTC. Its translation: CASSVNPDRGSPGANVLTF.

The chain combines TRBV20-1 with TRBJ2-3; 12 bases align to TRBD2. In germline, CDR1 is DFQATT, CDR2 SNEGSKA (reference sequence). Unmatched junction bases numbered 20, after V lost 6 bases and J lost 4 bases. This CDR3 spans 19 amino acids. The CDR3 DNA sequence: TGCAGTGCCCCGGGAGGAGGGACTAGCGGGTTGTATCAGCCAGATACGCAGTATTTT. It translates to CSAPGGGTSGLYQPDTQYF.

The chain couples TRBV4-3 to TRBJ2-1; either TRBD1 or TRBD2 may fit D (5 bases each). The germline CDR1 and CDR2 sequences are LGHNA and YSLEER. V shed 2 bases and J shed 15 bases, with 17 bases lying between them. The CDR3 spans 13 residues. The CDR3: CASSQSQGALVFF. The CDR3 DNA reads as TGCGCCAGCAGCCAAAGTCAGGGAGCCCTGGTGTTCTTC.

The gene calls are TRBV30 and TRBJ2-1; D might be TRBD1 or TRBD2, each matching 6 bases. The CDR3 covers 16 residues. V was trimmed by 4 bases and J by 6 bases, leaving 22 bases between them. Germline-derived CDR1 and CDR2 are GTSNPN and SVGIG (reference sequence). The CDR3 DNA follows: TGTGCCTGGATCAAAAGGGGGAGAAAGGGGGGCAATGAGCAGTTCTTC. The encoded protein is CAWIKRGRKGGNEQFF.

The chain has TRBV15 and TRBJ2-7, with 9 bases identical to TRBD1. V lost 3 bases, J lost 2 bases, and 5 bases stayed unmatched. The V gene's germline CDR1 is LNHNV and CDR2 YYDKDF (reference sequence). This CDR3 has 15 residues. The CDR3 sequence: CATSRRTGAAYEQYF. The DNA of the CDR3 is TGTGCCACCAGCAGGAGGACAGGGGCTGCCTACGAGCAGTACTTC.

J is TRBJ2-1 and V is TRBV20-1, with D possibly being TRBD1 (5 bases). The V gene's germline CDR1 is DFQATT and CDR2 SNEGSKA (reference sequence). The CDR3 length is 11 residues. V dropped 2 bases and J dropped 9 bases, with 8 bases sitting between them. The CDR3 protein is CSARTGTEQFF. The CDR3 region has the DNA TGCAGTGCTAGAACAGGCACTGAGCAGTTCTTC.

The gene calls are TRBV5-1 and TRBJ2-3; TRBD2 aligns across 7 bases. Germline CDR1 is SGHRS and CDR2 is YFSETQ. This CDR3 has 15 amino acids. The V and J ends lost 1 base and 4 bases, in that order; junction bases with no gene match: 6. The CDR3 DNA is TGCGCCAGCAGCTTGTTGAGCGGGAAGTCAGATACGCAGTATTTT. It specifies CASSLLSGKSDTQYF.

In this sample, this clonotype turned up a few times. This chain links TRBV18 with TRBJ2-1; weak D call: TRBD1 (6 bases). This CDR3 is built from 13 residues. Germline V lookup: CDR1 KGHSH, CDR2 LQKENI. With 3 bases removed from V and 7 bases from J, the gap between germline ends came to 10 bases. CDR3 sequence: CASSPSQGNEQFF. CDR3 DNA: TGTGCCAGCTCACCTTCACAGGGAAATGAGCAGTTCTTC.

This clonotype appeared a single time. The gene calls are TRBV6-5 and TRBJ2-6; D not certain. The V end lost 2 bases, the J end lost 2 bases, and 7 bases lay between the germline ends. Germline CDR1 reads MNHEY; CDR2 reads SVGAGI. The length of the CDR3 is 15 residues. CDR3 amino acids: CASSYLTTGANVLTF. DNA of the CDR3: TGTGCCAGCAGTTACCTTACAACTGGGGCCAACGTCCTGACTTTC.

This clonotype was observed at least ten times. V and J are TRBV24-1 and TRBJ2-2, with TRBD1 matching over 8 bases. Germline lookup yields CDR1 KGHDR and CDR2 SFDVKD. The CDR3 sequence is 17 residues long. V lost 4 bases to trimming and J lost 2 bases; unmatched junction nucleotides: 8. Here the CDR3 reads CATSEPDGQGNTGELFF. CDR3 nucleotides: TGTGCCACCAGTGAACCCGACGGACAGGGTAACACCGGGGAGCTGTTTTTT.

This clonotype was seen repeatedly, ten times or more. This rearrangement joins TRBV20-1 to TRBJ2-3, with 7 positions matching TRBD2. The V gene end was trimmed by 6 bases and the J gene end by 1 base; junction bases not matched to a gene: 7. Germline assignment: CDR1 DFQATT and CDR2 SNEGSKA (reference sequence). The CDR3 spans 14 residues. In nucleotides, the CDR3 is TGCAGTGCCATGCGTGCGGGAGGCACAGATACGCAGTATTTT. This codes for CSAMRAGGTDTQYF.